The sequence of this T cell receptor (beta chain) was determined in a study of shared clonotypes between healthy human individuals. Study results and limitations: Rarefaction analysis demonstrated incomplete sorted-subset sequencing notwithstanding large depth.

Profiling relied on immunoSEQ multiplex PCR, and the TCRdb table lists in-frame clones only, not all of them. This sample has some 1.4 million clones; roughly 96% occur once, and the top ten carry about 1%. Turning to this clone: The antigen is unknown. Other DNA sequences in this specimen translate into the identical CDR3.

The receptor was isolated from a man aged 30-40 years in good health. The source material was naive CD4+ T cells sorted from blood. Specified subset: CD45RA+ positively selected.

CDR3 amino acids: CASSYSYEQYF. In DNA form, the CDR3 reads TGTGCCAGCTCGTATTCCTACGAGCAGTACTTC. The chain combines TRBV2 with TRBJ2-7; no clear D. Trimming shortened V by 8 bases and J by 1 base, and 6 bases separated the two germline ends. The CDR3 contains 11 residues. CDR1 is SNHLY and CDR2 is FYNNEI in the germline V gene.